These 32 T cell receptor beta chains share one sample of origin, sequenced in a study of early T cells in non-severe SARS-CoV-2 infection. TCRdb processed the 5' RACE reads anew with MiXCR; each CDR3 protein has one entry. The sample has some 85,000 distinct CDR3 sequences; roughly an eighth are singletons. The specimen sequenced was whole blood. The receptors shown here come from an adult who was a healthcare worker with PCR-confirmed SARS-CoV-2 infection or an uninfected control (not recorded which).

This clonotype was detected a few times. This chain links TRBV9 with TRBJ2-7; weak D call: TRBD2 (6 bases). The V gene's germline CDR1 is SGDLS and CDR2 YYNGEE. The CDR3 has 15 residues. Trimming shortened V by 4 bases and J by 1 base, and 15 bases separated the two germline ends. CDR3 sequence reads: CASSPSLTSSYEQYF. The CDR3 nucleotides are TGTGCCAGCAGCCCAAGTTTGACTAGTTCCTACGAGCAGTACTTC.

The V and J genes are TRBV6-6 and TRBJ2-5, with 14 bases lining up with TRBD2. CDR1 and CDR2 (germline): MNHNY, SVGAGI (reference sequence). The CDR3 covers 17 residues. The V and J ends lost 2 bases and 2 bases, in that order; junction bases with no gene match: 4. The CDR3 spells CASSYGRLAGGQETQYF. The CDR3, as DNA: TGTGCCAGCAGTTACGGCCGACTAGCGGGGGGGCAAGAGACCCAGTACTTC.

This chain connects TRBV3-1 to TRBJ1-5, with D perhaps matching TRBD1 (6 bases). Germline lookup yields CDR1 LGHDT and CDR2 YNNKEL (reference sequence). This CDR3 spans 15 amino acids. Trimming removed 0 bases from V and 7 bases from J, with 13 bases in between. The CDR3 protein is CASSQEGAGEQPQHF. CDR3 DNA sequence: TGTGCCAGCAGCCAAGAGGGAGCAGGGGAACAGCCCCAGCATTTT.

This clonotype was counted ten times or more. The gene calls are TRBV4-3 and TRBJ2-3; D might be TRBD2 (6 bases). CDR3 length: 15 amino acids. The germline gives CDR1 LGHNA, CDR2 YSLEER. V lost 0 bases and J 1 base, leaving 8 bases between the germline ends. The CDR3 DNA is TGCGCCAGCAGCCAAGACGGGGAGGGCACAGATACGCAGTATTTT. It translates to CASSQDGEGTDTQYF.

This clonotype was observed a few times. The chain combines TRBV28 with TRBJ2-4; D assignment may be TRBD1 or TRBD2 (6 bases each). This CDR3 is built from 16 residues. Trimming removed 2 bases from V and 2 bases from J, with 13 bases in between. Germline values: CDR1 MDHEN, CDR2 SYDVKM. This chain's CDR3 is CASSLPGALTKNIQYF. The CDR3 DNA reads TGTGCCAGCAGTTTACCGGGGGCACTAACCAAAAACATTCAGTACTTC.

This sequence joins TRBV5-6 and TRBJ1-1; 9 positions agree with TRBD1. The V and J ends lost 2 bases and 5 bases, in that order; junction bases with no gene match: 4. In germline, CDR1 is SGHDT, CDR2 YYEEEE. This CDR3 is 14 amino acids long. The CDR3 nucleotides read TGTGCCAGCAGCTTTTTAGGACAGGGGACTGAAGCTTTCTTT. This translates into CASSFLGQGTEAFF.

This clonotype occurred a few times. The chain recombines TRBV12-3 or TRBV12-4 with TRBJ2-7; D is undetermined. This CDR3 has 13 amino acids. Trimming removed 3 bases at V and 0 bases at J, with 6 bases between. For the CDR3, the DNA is TGTGCCAGCAGTTTTCGGAGCTCCTACGAGCAGTACTTC. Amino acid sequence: CASSFRSSYEQYF.

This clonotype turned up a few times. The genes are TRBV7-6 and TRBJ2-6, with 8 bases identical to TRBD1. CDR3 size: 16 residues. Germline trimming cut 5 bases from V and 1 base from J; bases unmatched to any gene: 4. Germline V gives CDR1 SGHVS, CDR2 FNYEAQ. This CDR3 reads CASSRTGPSGANVLTF. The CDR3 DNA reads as TGTGCCAGCAGCAGGACAGGGCCTTCTGGGGCCAACGTCCTGACTTTC.

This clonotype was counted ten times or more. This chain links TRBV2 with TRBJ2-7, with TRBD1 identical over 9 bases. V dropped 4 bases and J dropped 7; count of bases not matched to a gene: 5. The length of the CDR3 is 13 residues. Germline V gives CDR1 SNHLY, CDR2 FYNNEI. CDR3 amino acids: CASSGETGGEQYF. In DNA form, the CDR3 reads TGTGCCAGCAGTGGAGAGACAGGGGGAGAGCAGTACTTC.

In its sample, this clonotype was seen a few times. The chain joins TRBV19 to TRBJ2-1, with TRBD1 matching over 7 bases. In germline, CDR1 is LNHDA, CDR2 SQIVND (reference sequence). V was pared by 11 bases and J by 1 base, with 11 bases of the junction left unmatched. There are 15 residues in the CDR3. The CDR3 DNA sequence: TGTGCCTCCAGACCTCCGGGACAGTCCTACAATGAGCAGTTCTTC. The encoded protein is CASRPPGQSYNEQFF.

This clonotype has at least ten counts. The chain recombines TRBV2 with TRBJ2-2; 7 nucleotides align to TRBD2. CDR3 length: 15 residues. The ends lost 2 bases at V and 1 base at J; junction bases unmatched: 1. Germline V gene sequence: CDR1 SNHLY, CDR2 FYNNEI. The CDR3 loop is CASSESSGNTGELFF. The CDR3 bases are TGTGCCAGCAGTGAATCTAGCGGGAACACCGGGGAGCTGTTTTTT.

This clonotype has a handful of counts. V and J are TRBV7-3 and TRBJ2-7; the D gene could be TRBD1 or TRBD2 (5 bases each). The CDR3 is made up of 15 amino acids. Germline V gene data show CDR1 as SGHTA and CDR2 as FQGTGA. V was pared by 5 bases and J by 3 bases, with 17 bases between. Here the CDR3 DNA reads TGTGCCAGCAGCCCCACAGGAGGCAGTCACTACGAGCAGTACTTC. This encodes CASSPTGGSHYEQYF.

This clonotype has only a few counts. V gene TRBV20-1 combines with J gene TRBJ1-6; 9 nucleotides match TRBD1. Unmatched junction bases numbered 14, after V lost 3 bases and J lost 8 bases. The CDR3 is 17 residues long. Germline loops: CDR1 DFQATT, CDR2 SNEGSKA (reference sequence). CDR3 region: CSASAGTGLLGDSPLHF. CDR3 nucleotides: TGCAGTGCTAGCGCCGGGACAGGGCTGTTGGGGGATTCACCCCTCCACTTT.

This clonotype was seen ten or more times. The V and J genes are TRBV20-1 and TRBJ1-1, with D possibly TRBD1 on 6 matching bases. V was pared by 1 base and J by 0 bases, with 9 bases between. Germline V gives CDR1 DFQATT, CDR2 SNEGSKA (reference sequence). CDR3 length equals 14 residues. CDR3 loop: CSARGGTLNTEAFF. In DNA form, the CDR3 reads TGCAGTGCTAGAGGAGGGACATTGAACACTGAAGCTTTCTTT.

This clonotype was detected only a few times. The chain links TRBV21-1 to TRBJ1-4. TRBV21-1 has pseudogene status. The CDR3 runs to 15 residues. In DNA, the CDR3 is TGTGCCAGAAGCAGCAATCTACGGTACGCGGAAAAACTGTTTTTT. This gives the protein CARSSNLRYAEKLFF.

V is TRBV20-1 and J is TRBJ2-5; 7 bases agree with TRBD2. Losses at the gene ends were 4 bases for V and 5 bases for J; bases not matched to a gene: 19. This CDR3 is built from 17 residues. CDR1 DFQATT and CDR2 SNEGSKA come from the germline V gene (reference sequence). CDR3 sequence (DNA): TGCAGTGCTAAGGGCGGACAAGGGACTACCCAGTGGGAGACCCAGTACTTC. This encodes CSAKGGQGTTQWETQYF.

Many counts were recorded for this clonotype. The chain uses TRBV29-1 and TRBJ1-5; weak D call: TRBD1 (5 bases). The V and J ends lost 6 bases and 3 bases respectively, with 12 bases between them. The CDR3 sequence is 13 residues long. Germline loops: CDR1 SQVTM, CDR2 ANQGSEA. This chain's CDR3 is CSVRDSVNQPQHF. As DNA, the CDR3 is TGCAGCGTGAGAGACAGTGTCAATCAGCCCCAGCATTTT.

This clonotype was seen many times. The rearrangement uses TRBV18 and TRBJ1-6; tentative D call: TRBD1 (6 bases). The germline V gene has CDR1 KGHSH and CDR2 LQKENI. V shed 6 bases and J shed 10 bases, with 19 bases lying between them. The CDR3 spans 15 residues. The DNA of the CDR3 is TGTGCCAGCTCTCTACAACAGGGCGTAAACTCACCCCTCCACTTT. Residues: CASSLQQGVNSPLHF.

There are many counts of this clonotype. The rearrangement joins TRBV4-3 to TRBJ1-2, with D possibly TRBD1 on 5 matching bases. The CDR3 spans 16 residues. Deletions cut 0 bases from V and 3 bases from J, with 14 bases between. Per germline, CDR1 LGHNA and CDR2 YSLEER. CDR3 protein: CASSQDLVFRDYGYTF. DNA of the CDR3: TGCGCCAGCAGCCAAGATCTCGTCTTCAGGGACTATGGCTACACCTTC.

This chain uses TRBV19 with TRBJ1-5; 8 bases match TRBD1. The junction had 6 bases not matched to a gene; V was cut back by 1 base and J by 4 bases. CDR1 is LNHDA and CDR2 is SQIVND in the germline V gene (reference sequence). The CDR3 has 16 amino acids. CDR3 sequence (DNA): TGTGCCAGTAGTATAGGACAGGGGTTTTGGAATCAGCCCCAGCATTTT. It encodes CASSIGQGFWNQPQHF.

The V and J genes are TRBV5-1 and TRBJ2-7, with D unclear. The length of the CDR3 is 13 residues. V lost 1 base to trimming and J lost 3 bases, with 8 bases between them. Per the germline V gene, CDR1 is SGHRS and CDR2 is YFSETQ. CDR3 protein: CASSLWGSYEQYF. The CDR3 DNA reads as TGCGCCAGCAGCTTGTGGGGTAGCTACGAGCAGTACTTC.

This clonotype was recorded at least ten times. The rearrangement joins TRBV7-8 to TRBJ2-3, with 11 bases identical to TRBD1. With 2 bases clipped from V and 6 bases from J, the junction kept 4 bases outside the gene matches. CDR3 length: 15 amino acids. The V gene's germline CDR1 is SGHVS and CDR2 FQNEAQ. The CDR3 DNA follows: TGTGCCAGCAGCTTATTTGGACAGGGGGCGGATACGCAGTATTTT. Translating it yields CASSLFGQGADTQYF.

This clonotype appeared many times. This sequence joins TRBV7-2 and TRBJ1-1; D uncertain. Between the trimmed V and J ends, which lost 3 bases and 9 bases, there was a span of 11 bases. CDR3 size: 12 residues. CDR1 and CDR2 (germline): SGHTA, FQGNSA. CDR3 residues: CASSFLTPKAFF. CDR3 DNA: TGTGCCAGCAGCTTTCTGACTCCTAAAGCTTTCTTT.

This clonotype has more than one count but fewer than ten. CDR3 region: CASSLWGGGDRTSDTQYF. DNA for the CDR3: TGCGCCAGCAGCTTGTGGGGTGGCGGGGACAGGACTTCAGATACGCAGTATTTT. The rearrangement uses TRBV5-1 and TRBJ2-3; TRBD1 matches at 8 bases. The CDR3 loop spans 18 amino acids. The V gene's germline CDR1 is SGHRS and CDR2 YFSETQ. J was trimmed by 4 bases and V by 1 base; bases with no gene match: 14.

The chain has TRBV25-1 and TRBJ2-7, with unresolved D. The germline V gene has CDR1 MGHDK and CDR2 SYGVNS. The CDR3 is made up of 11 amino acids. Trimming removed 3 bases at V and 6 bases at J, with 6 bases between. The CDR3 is CASSDLLEQYF. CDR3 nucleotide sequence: TGTGCCAGCAGTGACCTTCTCGAGCAGTACTTC.

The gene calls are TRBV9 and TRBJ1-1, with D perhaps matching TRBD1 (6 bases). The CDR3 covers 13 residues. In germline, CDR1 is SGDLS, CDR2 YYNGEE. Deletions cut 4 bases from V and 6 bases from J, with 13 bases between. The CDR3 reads CASSPMGQSEAFF. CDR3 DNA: TGTGCCAGCAGCCCCATGGGACAATCTGAAGCTTTCTTT.

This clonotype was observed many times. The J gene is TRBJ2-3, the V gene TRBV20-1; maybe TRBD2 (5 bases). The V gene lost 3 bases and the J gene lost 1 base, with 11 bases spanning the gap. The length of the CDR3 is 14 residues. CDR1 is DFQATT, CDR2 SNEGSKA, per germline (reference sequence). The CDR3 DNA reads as TGCAGTGCTAGTACGGGGATGGGCACAGATACGCAGTATTTT. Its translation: CSASTGMGTDTQYF.

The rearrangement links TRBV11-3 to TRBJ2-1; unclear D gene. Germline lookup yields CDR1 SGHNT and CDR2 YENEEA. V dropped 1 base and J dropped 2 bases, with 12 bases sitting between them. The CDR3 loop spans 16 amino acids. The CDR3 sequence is CASSLGATTAYNEQFF. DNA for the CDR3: TGTGCCAGCAGCTTAGGGGCCACAACCGCCTACAATGAGCAGTTCTTC.

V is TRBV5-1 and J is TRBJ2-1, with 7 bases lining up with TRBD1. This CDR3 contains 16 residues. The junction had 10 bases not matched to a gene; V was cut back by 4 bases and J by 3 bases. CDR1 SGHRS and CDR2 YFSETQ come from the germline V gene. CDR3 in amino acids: CASSKTGTVIYNEQFF. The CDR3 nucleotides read TGCGCCAGCAGCAAAACCGGGACAGTGATCTACAATGAGCAGTTCTTC.

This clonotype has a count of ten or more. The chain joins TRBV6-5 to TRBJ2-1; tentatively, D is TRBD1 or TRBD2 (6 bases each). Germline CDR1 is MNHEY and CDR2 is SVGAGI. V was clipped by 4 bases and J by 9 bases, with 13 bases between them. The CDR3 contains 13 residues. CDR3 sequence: CASSWGAGLEQFF. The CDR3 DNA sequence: TGTGCCAGCAGTTGGGGGGCGGGACTTGAGCAGTTCTTC.

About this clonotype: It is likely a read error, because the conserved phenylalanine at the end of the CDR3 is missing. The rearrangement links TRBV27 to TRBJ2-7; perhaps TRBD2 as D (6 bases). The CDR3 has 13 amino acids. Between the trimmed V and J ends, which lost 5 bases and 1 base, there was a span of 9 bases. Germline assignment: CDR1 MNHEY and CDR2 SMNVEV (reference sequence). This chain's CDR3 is CASSNRGSYEQYL. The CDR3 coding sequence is TGTGCCAGCAGTAATCGGGGGTCCTACGAGCAGTACCTC.

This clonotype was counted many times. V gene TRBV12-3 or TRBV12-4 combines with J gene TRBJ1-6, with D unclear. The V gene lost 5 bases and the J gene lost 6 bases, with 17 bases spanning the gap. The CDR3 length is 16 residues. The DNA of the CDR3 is TGTGCCAGCAGTCCCCGGTACCCCCGGGGTAATTCACCCCTCCACTTT. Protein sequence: CASSPRYPRGNSPLHF.